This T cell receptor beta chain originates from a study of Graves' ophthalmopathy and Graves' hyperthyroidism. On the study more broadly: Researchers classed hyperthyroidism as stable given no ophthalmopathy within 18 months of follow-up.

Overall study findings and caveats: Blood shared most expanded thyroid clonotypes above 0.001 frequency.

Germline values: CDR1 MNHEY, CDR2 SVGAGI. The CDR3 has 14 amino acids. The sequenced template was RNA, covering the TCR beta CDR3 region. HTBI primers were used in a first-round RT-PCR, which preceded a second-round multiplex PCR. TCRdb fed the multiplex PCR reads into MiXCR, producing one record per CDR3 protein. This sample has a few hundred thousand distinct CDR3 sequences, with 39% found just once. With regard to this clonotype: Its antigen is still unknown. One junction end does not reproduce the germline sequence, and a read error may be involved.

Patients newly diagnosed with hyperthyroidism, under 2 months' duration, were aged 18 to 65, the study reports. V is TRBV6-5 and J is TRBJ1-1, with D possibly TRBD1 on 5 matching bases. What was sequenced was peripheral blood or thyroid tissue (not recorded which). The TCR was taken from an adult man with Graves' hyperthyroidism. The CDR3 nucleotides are TGTGCCAGCAGTGCCTGGGGGGTGAACACTGAAGCTCTCTTT. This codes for CASSAWGVNTEALF.